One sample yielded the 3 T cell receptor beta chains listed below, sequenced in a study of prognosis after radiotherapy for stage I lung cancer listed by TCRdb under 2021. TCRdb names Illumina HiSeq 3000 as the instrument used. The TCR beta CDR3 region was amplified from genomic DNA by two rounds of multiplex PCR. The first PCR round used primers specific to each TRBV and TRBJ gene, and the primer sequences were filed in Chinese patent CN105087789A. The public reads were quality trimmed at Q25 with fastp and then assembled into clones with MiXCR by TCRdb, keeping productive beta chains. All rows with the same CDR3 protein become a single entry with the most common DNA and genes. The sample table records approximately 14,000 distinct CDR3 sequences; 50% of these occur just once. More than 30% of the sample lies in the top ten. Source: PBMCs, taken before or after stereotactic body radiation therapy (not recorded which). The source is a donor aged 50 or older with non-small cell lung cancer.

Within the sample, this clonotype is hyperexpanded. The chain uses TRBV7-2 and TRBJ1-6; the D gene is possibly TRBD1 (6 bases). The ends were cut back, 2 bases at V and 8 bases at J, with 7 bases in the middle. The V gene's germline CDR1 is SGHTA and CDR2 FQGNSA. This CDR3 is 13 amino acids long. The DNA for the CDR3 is TGTGCCAGCAGCTTATCAGGGGATTCACCCCTCCACTTT. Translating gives CASSLSGDSPLHF.

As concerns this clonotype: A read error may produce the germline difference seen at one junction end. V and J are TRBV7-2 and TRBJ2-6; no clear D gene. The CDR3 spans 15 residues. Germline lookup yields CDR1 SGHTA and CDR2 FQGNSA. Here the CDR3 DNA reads TGTGCCAGCAGCTTACACCGTTCTGGGGACAACGTCCTGACTTTC. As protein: CASSLHRSGDNVLTF.

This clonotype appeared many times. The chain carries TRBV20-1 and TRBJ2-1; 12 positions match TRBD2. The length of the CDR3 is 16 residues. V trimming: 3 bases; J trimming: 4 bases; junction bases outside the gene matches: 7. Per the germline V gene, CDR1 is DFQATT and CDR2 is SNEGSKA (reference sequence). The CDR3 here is CSARTSGSSRYNEQFF. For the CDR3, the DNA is TGCAGTGCTAGGACTAGCGGGAGTTCCCGTTACAATGAGCAGTTCTTC.